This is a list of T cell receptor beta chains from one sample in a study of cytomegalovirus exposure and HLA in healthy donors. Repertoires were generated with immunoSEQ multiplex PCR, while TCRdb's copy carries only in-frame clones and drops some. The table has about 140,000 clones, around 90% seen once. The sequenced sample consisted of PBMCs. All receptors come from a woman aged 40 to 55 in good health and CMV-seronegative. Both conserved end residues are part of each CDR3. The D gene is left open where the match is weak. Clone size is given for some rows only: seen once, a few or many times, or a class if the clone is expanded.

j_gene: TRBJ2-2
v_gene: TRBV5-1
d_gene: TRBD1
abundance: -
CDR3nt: TGCGCCAGCAGTCAAGGACAGGGGGCGCGCACCGGGGAGCTGTTTTTT
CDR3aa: CASSQGQGARTGELFF

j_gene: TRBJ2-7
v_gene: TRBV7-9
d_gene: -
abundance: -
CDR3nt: TGTTCCAGCAGCTTAGTCCCTACCTACGAGCAGTACTTC
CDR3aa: CSSSLVPTYEQYF

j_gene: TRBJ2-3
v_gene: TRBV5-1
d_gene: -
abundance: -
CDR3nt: TGCGCCAGCAGCGGTGGAGAACCCACAGATACGCAGTATTTT
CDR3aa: CASSGGEPTDTQYF

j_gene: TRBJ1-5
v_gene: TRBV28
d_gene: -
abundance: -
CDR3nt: TGTGTCAGCAGCCCTCAGCGAGAGGCCCAGCATTTT
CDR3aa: CVSSPQREAQHF

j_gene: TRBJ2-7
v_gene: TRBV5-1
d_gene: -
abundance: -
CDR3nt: TGCGCCAGCAGCCTTAACAGGTACCTCTACGAGCAGTACTTC
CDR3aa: CASSLNRYLYEQYF

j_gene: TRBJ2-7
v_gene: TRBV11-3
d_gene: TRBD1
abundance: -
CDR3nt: TGTGCCAGCAGACGTACCGGGACAGGGAAGTACGAGCAGTACTTC
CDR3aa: CASRRTGTGKYEQYF

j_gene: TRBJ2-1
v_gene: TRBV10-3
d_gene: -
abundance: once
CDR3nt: TGTGCCATCAAGAGCACCCCCGGGGTTCGGGAGCAGTTCTTC
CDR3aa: CAIKSTPGVREQFF

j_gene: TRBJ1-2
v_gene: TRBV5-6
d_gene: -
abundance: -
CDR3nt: TGTGCCAGCAGATTGGGGGACGGACTAGGAGGCTACACCTTC
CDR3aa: CASRLGDGLGGYTF

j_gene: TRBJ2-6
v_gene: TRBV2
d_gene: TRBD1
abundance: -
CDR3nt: TGTGCCAGCAGTGCTAACAGGGGTACCGGGGCCAACGTCCTGACTTTC
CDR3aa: CASSANRGTGANVLTF

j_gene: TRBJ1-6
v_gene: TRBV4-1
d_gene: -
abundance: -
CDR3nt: TGCGCCAGCAGCCAAGATGTCGTCTCCTCCTATAATTCACCCCTCCACTTT
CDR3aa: CASSQDVVSSYNSPLHF

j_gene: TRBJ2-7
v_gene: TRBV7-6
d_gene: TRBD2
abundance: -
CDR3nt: TGTGCCAGCAGCTTAGGACTAGCGGGAGGACTTAGCTCCTACGAGCAGTACTTC
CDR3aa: CASSLGLAGGLSSYEQYF

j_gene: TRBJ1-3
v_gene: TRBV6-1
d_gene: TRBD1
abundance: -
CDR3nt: TGTGCCAGCAGTGCAACAGGGGGCAGAATGGGAAACACCATATATTTT
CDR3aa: CASSATGGRMGNTIYF

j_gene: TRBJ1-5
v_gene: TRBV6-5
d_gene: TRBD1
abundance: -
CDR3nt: TGTGCCAGCAGCGCCGACAGGGGCAACAATCAGCCCCAGCATTTT
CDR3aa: CASSADRGNNQPQHF

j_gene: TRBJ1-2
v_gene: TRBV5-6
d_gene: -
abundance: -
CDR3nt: TGTGCCAGCAGCTTGCCAGACAGTAACTATGGCTACACCTTC
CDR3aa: CASSLPDSNYGYTF

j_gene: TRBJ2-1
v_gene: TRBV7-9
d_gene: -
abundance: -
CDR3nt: TGTGCCAGCAGCTTAGGGTCTATCACCTACAATGAGCAGTTCTTC
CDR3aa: CASSLGSITYNEQFF

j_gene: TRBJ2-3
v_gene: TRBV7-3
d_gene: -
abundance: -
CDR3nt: TGTGCCAGCAGCTTAACCGTGCTAGCTGGCACAGATACGCAGTATTTT
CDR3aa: CASSLTVLAGTDTQYF

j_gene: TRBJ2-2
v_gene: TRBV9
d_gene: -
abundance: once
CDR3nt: TGTGCCAGCAGCGCGGTCGTTGACACCGGGGAGCTGTTTTTT
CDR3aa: CASSAVVDTGELFF

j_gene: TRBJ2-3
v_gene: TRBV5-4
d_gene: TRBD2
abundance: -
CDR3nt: TGTGCCAGCAGCCTCTCGGGACTAGCGGGATATCGCGGGACAGATACGCAGTATTTT
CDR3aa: CASSLSGLAGYRGTDTQYF

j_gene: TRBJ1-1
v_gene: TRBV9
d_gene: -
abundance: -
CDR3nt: TGTGCCAGCACCGCCGGGAGGAGTCTCACTGAAGCTTTCTTT
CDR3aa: CASTAGRSLTEAFF

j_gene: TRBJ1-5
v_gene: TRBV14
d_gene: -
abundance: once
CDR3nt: TGTGCCAGCAGCCAAGGGCCGAATCAGCCCCAGCATTTT
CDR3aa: CASSQGPNQPQHF

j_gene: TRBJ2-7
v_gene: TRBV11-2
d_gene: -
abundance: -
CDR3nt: TGTGCCAGCAGCCGAGAGGCCTTAGGAGAGCAGTACTTC
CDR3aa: CASSREALGEQYF

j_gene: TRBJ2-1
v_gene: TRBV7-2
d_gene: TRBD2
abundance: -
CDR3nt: TGTGCCAGCAGCTTAACACTAGCGGGAGTAGGCTATGAGCAGTTCTTC
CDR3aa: CASSLTLAGVGYEQFF

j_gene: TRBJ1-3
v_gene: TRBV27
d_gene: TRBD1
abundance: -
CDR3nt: TGTGCCAGCAGTTCGTACAGGGGCTCTGGAAACACCATATATTTT
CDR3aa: CASSSYRGSGNTIYF

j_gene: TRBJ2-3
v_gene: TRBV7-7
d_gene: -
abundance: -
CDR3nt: TGTGCCAGCAGCCCAGTGGGTCCGGGTACGCAGTATTTT
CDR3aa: CASSPVGPGTQYF

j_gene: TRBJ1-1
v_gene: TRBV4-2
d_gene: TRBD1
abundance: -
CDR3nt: TGTGCCAGCAGCCAAGATTGGGCAGGGGGCGGGAACACTGAAGCTTTCTTT
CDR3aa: CASSQDWAGGGNTEAFF

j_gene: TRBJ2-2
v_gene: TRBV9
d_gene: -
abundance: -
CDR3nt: TGTGCCAGCAGCGTAGGTAGCTACCTAAACCCCGGGGAGCTGTTTTTT
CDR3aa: CASSVGSYLNPGELFF

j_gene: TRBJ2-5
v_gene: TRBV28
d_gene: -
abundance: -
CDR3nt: TGTGCCAGCAGCCCCGGTGGGAGAGATAAAGAGACCCAGTACTTC
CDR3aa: CASSPGGRDKETQYF

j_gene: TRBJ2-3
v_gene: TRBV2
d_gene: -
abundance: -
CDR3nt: TGTGCCAGCAGCAAGACAGGGACTAGCACAGATACGCAGTATTTT
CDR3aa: CASSKTGTSTDTQYF

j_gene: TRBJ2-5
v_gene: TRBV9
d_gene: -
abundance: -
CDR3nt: TGTGCCAGCAGCTCTCATCACTGGCAAGAGACCCAGTACTTC
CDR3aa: CASSSHHWQETQYF

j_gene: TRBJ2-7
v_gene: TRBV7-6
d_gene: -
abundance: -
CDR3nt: TGTGCCAGCAGCTTAGCAGGGGGTACTTCCTACGAGCAGTACTTC
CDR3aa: CASSLAGGTSYEQYF

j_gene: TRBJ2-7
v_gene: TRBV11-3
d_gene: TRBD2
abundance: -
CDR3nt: TGTGCCAGCAGCTTAGGTAGCGGGAGGCACGAGCAGTACTTC
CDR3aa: CASSLGSGRHEQYF

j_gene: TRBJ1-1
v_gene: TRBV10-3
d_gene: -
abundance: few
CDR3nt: TGTGCCATGGCGGGTGAATTGGTCACTGAAGCTTTCTTT
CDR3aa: CAMAGELVTEAFF

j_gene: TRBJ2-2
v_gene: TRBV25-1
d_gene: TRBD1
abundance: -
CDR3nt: TGTGCCAGCAGCACAGGGGGAATGAACACCGGGGAGCTGTTTTTT
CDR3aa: CASSTGGMNTGELFF

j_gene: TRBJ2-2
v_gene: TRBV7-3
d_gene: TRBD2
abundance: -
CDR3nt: TGTGCCAGCAGCTTAGGGTCTAGCGGGGCGAACACCGGGGAGCTGTTTTTT
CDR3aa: CASSLGSSGANTGELFF

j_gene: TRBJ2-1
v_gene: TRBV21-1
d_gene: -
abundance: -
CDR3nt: TGTGCCAGACGGGAGGGACTTCCCACAACTGTCAATGAGCAGTTCTTC
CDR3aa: CARREGLPTTVNEQFF

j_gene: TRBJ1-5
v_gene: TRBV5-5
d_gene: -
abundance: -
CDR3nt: TGTGCCAGCAGCCGGACGACAGGCTACAATCAGCCCCAGCATTTT
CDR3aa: CASSRTTGYNQPQHF

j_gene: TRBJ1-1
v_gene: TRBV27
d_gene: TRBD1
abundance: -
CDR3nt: TGTGCCAGCAGTGGACAGGGTAGGATGCCGGCTTTCTTT
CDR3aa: CASSGQGRMPAFF

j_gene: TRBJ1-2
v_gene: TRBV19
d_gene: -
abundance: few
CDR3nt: TGTGCCAGTAGTATCGGAGGGTATTATGGCTACACCTTC
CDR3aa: CASSIGGYYGYTF

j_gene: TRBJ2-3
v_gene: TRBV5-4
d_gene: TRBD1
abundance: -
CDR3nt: TGTGCCAGCAGCTTAGATTACAGGGGAGATACGCAGTATTTT
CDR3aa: CASSLDYRGDTQYF

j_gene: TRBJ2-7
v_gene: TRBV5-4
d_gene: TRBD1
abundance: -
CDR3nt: TGTGCCAGCAGCTGGGGACAGGGCGAGCAGTACTTC
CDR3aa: CASSWGQGEQYF

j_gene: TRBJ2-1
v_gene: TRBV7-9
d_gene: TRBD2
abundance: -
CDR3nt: TGTTCCAGCAGCTCTAAGCGGGGGCACTCCTACAATGAGCAGTTCTTC
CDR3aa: CSSSSKRGHSYNEQFF

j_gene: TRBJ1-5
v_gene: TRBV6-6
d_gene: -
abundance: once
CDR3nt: TGTGCCAGCAGTTACCCACCTGACCGGGATCAGCCCCAGCATTTT
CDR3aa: CASSYPPDRDQPQHF

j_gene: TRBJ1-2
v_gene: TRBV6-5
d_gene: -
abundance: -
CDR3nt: TGTGCCAGCAGTTACTCTCAGGGCCGCTATGGCTACACCTTC
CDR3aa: CASSYSQGRYGYTF

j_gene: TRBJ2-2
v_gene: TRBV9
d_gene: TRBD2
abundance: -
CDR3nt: TGTGCCAGCAGCGTATCTAGCGGGATTAACACCGGGGAGCTGTTTTTT
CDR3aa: CASSVSSGINTGELFF

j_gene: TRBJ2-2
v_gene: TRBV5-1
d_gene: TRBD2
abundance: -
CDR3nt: TGCGCCAGCAGCTTGGAGCGGGGCAACACCGGGGAGCTGTTTTTT
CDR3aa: CASSLERGNTGELFF

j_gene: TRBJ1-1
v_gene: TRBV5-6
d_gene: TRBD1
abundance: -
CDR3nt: TGTGCCAGCAGCGCTCACAGGGGGACTGAAGCTTTCTTT
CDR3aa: CASSAHRGTEAFF

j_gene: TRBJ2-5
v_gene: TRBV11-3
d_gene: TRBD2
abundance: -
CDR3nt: TGTGCCAGCAGCTTAGGACTAGCGGGCGGGCCCTCACAAGAGACCCAGTACTTC
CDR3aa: CASSLGLAGGPSQETQYF

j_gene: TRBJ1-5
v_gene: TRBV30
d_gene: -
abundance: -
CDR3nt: TGTGCCTGGAGTCCGGGGGTGCGGAGCAATCAGCCCCAGCATTTT
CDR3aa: CAWSPGVRSNQPQHF

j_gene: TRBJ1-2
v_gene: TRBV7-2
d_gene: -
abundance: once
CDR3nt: TGTGCCAGCAGCCGGGGGATCACCGGGGAGAATGGCTACACCTTC
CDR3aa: CASSRGITGENGYTF

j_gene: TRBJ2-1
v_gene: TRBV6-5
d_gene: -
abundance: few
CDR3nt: TGTGCCAGCAGTTACTCAGTCCACCGGGGCTACAATGAGCAGTTCTTC
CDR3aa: CASSYSVHRGYNEQFF

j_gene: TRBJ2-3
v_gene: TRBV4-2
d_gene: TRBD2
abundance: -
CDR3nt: TGTGCCAGCAGCCAAGATAGAAGGGTAGCGGGAGGAAAAAGCACAGATACGCAGTATTTT
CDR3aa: CASSQDRRVAGGKSTDTQYF

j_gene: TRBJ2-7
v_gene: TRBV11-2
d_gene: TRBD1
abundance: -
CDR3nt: TGTGCCAGCAGCTTAGCTGCAGGGGGCGCGTCCTACGAGCAGTACTTC
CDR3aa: CASSLAAGGASYEQYF